This T cell receptor beta chain is drawn from a study of OX40 agonist ivuxolimab in advanced cancers. Whole-study context: Mean age approximately 55 years, range about 20 to 85; around 80% male. Partial responses were achieved by three patients: one hepatocellular carcinoma, two cutaneous melanoma. General study findings and limits: CD4+ and CD8+ T cells in blood underwent clonal expansion by week 6 at 0.1 to 3.0 mg/kg. The antigen specificity of the peripheral T cells (those that were expanded) was not determined.

CDR3 length equals 15 residues. Trimming pared 4 bases from V and 5 bases from J, leaving 18 bases between. CDR1 and CDR2 from the germline V gene are SGHRS and YFSETQ. Assay used: immunoSEQ multiplex PCR; TCRdb lists only in-frame clones, some missing. The sample gives about 32,000 clones, 80% to 95% of which show up once; approximately 4.3% is in the top ten. On this clone itself: What it binds is unknown.

The TCR sequence derives from an adult with an advanced solid tumor such as melanoma, head and neck, liver or kidney cancer. This sample comprised CD4+ or CD8+ T cells sorted from blood, obtained in a trial of the OX40 agonist ivuxolimab. The V and J genes are TRBV5-1 and TRBJ1-1, with D maybe TRBD1 (6 bases). The CDR3 loop is CASSPPGGARTEAFF. DNA for the CDR3: TGCGCCAGCAGCCCCCCGGGGGGGGCGAGAACTGAAGCTTTCTTT.